Each of the 21 T cell receptor beta chains below was sequenced from the same sample in a study of blood T cells in healthy people across ages. A second about 7 to 11 cycle PCR used barcoded and J-beta primers. TCRdb re-called the 5' RACE reads with MiXCR, one entry per CDR3 protein. Among some 800,000 distinct CDR3 sequences, 25% were seen once, and the ten largest hold around 3.6%. The same sample was also studied in work on T cells of mothers and their children.

The sequenced material came from blood. All receptors derive from a boy aged 5 to 17 in good health.

The V and J genes are TRBV20-1 and TRBJ2-7; the D gene could be TRBD1 or TRBD2 (5 bases each). The germline V gene has CDR1 DFQATT and CDR2 SNEGSKA (reference sequence). V was cut by 5 bases and J by 3 bases, with 11 bases left in between. The CDR3 covers 12 residues. CDR3 in DNA: TGCAGTGCTCCCCTGGGGGACTACGAGCAGTACTTC. Amino acid sequence: CSAPLGDYEQYF.

This clonotype was counted only a few times. V and J are TRBV7-9 and TRBJ1-4, with 11 bases aligning to TRBD1. CDR1 and CDR2 (germline): SEHNR, FQNEAQ (reference sequence). There are 15 residues in the CDR3. Trimming cost V 5 bases and J 8 bases; bases outside gene matches: 7. The CDR3 nucleotides read TGTGCCAGCAGCGCGGGGACAGGGGGGGACGAAAAACTGTTTTTT. It codes for CASSAGTGGDEKLFF. Combining the CDR3 with reference TRBV7-9 and TRBJ1-4 gives the whole variable domain DTGVSQNPRHKITKRGQNVTFRCDPISEHNRLYWYRQTLGQGPEFLTYFQNEAQLEKSRLLSDRFSAERPKGSFSTLEIQRTEQGDSAMYLCASSAGTGGDEKLFFGSGTQLSVL.

The chain recombines TRBV7-9 with TRBJ1-2; 9 nucleotides align to TRBD1. V dropped 6 bases and J dropped 6; count of bases not matched to a gene: 8. CDR3 length: 14 amino acids. The germline V gene has CDR1 SEHNR and CDR2 FQNEAQ (reference sequence). CDR3 sequence reads: CASRRDRVGDGYTF. DNA for the CDR3: TGTGCCAGCAGGCGGGACAGGGTAGGAGATGGCTACACCTTC.

This clonotype has more than one count but fewer than ten. The gene calls are TRBV5-5 and TRBJ2-7; 7 bases line up with TRBD1. The V gene's germline CDR1 is SGHKS and CDR2 YYEKEE (reference sequence). CDR3 length: 14 amino acids. V was clipped by 3 bases and J by 0 bases; unmatched bases: 3. The CDR3 reads CASSWTGISYEQYF. CDR3 bases: TGTGCCAGCAGCTGGACAGGTATCTCCTACGAGCAGTACTTC.

This clonotype was observed a handful of times. V and J are TRBV7-8 and TRBJ2-1; possible D gene TRBD1, 6 bases. The J call may be mistaken, given a closer DNA end match to TRBJ2-5. This CDR3 contains 13 residues. Looked up from germline, CDR1 is SGHVS and CDR2 is FQNEAQ. CDR3 DNA: TGTGCCAGCAGCCCCAGGGGAGACGAGACCCAGTACTTC. Translation gives CASSPRGDETQYF.

This clonotype occurred a few times. V is TRBV20-1 and J is TRBJ2-1; 8 nucleotides line up with TRBD2. This CDR3 contains 14 residues. Germline trimming cut 0 bases from V and 10 bases from J; bases unmatched to any gene: 8. The V gene's germline CDR1 is DFQATT and CDR2 SNEGSKA (reference sequence). This CDR3 is CSARDLRGAEEQFF. The CDR3 bases are TGCAGTGCTAGAGATCTGCGGGGGGCGGAGGAGCAGTTCTTC.

This sequence joins TRBV24-1 and TRBJ1-3; 10 bases align to TRBD1. The CDR3 is made up of 12 amino acids. V lost 4 bases and J lost 16; bases outside the gene matches: 6. From germline, CDR1 is KGHDR and CDR2 SFDVKD. The CDR3 sequence: CATSDSGQGIYF. CDR3 DNA: TGTGCCACCAGTGACTCGGGACAGGGGATCTATTTT.

The genes are TRBV5-1 and TRBJ2-1; the D call may be TRBD1 or TRBD2 (6 bases each). With 0 bases removed from V and 0 bases from J, the gap between germline ends came to 22 bases. The germline V gene encodes CDR1 SGHRS and CDR2 YFSETQ. CDR3 length equals 20 residues. In nucleotides, the CDR3 is TGCGCCAGCAGCTTGGGGTTCCGGAATCGGAGGGGGAGCTCCTACAATGAGCAGTTCTTC. It encodes CASSLGFRNRRGSSYNEQFF.

A few counts support this clonotype. V is TRBV5-6 and J is TRBJ2-7; D ambiguous. The CDR3 is made up of 15 amino acids. The V gene lost 3 bases and the J gene lost 2 bases, with 15 bases spanning the gap. Germline assignment: CDR1 SGHDT and CDR2 YYEEEE. CDR3 sequence reads: CASSSPRRATYEQYF. The CDR3 DNA sequence: TGTGCCAGCAGCTCCCCGCGTAGGGCTACCTACGAGCAGTACTTC.

V and J are TRBV6-6 and TRBJ2-1; D unresolved. Trimming removed 2 bases at V and 12 bases at J, with 8 bases between. CDR3 length equals 11 residues. Germline assignment: CDR1 MNHNY and CDR2 SVGAGI (reference sequence). The CDR3 sequence: CASSYGPGQFF. CDR3 coding DNA: TGTGCCAGCAGTTACGGCCCTGGGCAGTTCTTC.

The chain has TRBV24-1 and TRBJ2-2, with 14 bases aligning to TRBD2. CDR1 is KGHDR, CDR2 SFDVKD, per germline. V shed 9 bases, J shed 2 bases, and the junction held 4 bases outside the gene matches. The CDR3 runs to 16 residues. The CDR3: CATGLAGGPNTGELFF. The CDR3 coding sequence is TGTGCCACCGGACTAGCGGGAGGCCCAAACACCGGGGAGCTGTTTTTT.

The chain uses TRBV6-5 and TRBJ2-2, with D uncertain. CDR1 and CDR2 (germline): MNHEY, SVGAGI. The CDR3 is 14 residues long. The germline V and J ends were trimmed by 2 bases and 1 base, with 5 bases remaining between them. For the CDR3, the DNA is TGTGCCAGCAGTTACCCGAAGAACACCGGGGAGCTGTTTTTT. It yields the protein CASSYPKNTGELFF.

A word on this clonotype: Relative to the germline gene, one junction end is altered; a read error may explain this. The genes are TRBV5-1 and TRBJ2-3; D not resolved. The CDR3 is 11 amino acids. Germline assignment: CDR1 SGHRS and CDR2 YFSETQ. The CDR3 loop is CASKTTDTQCF. CDR3 nucleotides: TGCGCCAGCAAAACCACAGATACGCAGTGTTTT.

The chain combines TRBV7-9 with TRBJ1-2; no clear D gene. V lost 0 bases, J lost 4 bases, and 15 bases lay in between. This CDR3 comprises 16 residues. Looked up from germline, CDR1 is SEHNR and CDR2 is FQNEAQ (reference sequence). The CDR3 loop is CASSLAVEDPGYGYTF. CDR3 sequence (DNA): TGTGCCAGCAGCTTAGCGGTTGAGGACCCGGGCTATGGCTACACCTTC.

The chain employs TRBV4-3 and TRBJ2-5; weak D call: TRBD1 (5 bases). The ends were cut back, 0 bases at V and 0 bases at J, with 11 bases in the middle. The CDR3 spans 16 residues. Germline-derived CDR1 and CDR2 are LGHNA and YSLEER. The CDR3 DNA follows: TGCGCCAGCAGCCAAGATAGGCACAGGTACCAAGAGACCCAGTACTTC. Its translation: CASSQDRHRYQETQYF.

This chain links TRBV23-1 with TRBJ1-2; no clear D gene. TRBV23-1 is reported as an ORF; its role is uncertain. V was trimmed by 0 bases and J by 1 base, leaving 18 bases between them. There are 18 residues in the CDR3. The CDR3 here is CASSQSGERRAGNYGYTF. The CDR3 region has the DNA TGCGCCAGCAGTCAATCCGGCGAGCGTAGGGCCGGTAACTATGGCTACACCTTC.

This clonotype was observed many times. The junction and the germline gene differ at one end; a read error may be behind it. The chain couples TRBV5-1 to TRBJ2-7, with D perhaps matching TRBD2 (5 bases). The CDR3 sequence is 13 residues long. Germline V gene sequence: CDR1 SGHRS, CDR2 YFSETQ. The CDR3 sequence is CASSLASTYEQYF. The CDR3 nucleotides are TGTGCCAGCAGCTTAGCGAGCACCTACGAGCAGTACTTC.

This clonotype was seen only a few times. No conserved phenylalanine or tryptophan is present at the end of the CDR3, so a read error is the likely explanation. The chain employs TRBV6-2 or TRBV6-3 and TRBJ2-3; TRBD1 matches 7 bases. The CDR3 is made up of 14 amino acids. CDR1 and CDR2 (germline): MNHEY, SVGEGT. V shed 6 bases, J shed 2 bases, and the junction held 5 bases outside the gene matches. CDR3 region: CASRYRGFTDTQYL. CDR3 in DNA: TGTGCCAGCAGATACAGGGGATTCACAGATACGCAGTATCTT.

The V and J genes are TRBV28 and TRBJ2-3; the D gene is possibly TRBD1 (8 bases). Trimming pared 5 bases from V and 2 bases from J, leaving 23 bases between. This CDR3 is 18 amino acids long. The V gene's germline CDR1 is MDHEN and CDR2 SYDVKM. The CDR3 region is CASSSNQIQGGDTDTQYF. The CDR3 DNA is TGTGCCAGCAGTAGCAACCAAATACAGGGGGGGGACACAGATACGCAGTATTTT.

This sequence joins TRBV5-1 and TRBJ2-7; TRBD2 matches 7 bases. V shed 3 bases and J 3 bases; nucleotides not matched to a gene: 12. Germline-derived CDR1 and CDR2 are SGHRS and YFSETQ. The CDR3 sequence is 16 residues long. The chain's CDR3 is CASSSASGRGIYEQYF. The DNA of the CDR3 is TGCGCCAGCAGCTCGGCCTCGGGGCGGGGGATCTACGAGCAGTACTTC.

This clonotype appeared a few times. The chain employs TRBV6-6 and TRBJ1-5; 8 nucleotides line up with TRBD1. Germline V gene data show CDR1 as MNHNY and CDR2 as SVGAGI (reference sequence). V shed 6 bases, J shed 6 bases, and the junction held 7 bases outside the gene matches. The CDR3 length is 14 residues. In DNA, the CDR3 is TGTGCCAGCAGCGACAGGGGTGGTGGTCAGCCCCAGCATTTT. It yields the protein CASSDRGGGQPQHF.